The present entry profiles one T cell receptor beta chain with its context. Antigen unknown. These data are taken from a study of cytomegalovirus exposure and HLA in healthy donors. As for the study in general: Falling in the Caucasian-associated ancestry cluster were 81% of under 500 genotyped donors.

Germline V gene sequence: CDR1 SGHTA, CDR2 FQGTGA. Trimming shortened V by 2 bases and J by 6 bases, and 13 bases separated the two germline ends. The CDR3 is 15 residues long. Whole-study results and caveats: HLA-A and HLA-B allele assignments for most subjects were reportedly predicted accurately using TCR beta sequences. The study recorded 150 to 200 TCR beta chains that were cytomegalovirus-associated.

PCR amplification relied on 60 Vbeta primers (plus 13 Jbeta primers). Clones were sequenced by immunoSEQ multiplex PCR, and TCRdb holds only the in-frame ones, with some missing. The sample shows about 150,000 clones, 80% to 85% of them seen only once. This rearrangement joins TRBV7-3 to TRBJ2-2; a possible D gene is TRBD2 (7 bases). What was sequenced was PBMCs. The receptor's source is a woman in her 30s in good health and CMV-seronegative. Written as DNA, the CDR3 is TGTGCCAGCAGCTTAGCGGGGGCCTCGGCCGGGGAGCTGTTTTTT. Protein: CASSLAGASAGELFF.